These T cell receptor beta chains were read from a single sample in a study of blood T cell repertoires in COVID-19. Clones were sequenced by immunoSEQ multiplex PCR, and TCRdb holds only the in-frame ones, with some missing. The data contain roughly 120,000 clones, roughly four fifths of them singletons. The material sequenced was peripheral blood. These TCRs come from a human donor in a cohort sampled during active COVID-19. The CDR3 runs from the conserved cysteine through the conserved F or W. The D gene is left open where the match is weak. Clone size is not always given. Where it is, it says once, few, many or a class for expanded clones.

>TRBD1|TRBV29-1|TRBJ1-2|.
TGCAGCGTTCCACAGGGGGCCTCCTATGGCTACACCTTC
CSVPQGASYGYTF
>TRBD2|TRBV29-1|TRBJ2-7|.
TGCAGCAGCGGGACGTCCGCGGGGACCTACGAGCAGTACTTC
CSSGTSAGTYEQYF
>.|TRBV19|TRBJ1-6|.
TGTGCCAGTACCCGAGGTACAGGGTATAATTCACCCCTCCACTTT
CASTRGTGYNSPLHF
>TRBD1|TRBV19|TRBJ1-6|.
TGTGCCAGTAGTATATATTCCGGGCAGGGGGGAAATTCACCCCTCCACTTT
CASSIYSGQGGNSPLHF
>.|TRBV28|TRBJ2-2|.
TGTGCCAGCAGTTCCCCCTCAAACAGGTTCTCGAACACCGGGGAGCTGTTTTTT
CASSSPSNRFSNTGELFF
>TRBD2|TRBV6-1|TRBJ2-1|.
TGTGCCAGCAGTGCCCGCGGGGGGGTTCGGGCTGCGGACAATGAGCAGTTCTTC
CASSARGGVRAADNEQFF
>.|TRBV9|TRBJ2-1|.
TGTGCCAGCAGCGTAGGGGAGCGGGCAGTTATTAATGAGCAGTTCTTC
CASSVGERAVINEQFF
>TRBD2|TRBV7-2|TRBJ2-3|.
TGTGCCAGCAGCTTATACCTAGCGGGGGGGCCTGGGCATACGCAGTATTTT
CASSLYLAGGPGHTQYF
>.|TRBV4-3|TRBJ2-5|.
TGCGCCAGCAGCCAAGAGGGCCCATCAAGGCCCCAGTACTTC
CASSQEGPSRPQYF
>.|TRBV3-1/TRBV3-2|TRBJ1-6|few
TGTGCCAGCAGCCAAGAGGGGGGGCAAGGTGGTAATTCACCCCTCCACTTT
CASSQEGGQGGNSPLHF
>.|TRBV5-6|TRBJ2-7|few
TGTGCCAGCAGCTGGGGCCGGCAGAGCTCCTACGAGCAGTACTTC
CASSWGRQSSYEQYF
>TRBD2|TRBV20-1|TRBJ2-5|few
TGCAGTGCTAGTGGACTAGCGGGGGGTGTCCAAGAGACCCAGTACTTC
CSASGLAGGVQETQYF
>TRBD2|TRBV18|TRBJ2-3|.
TGTGCCAGCTCACCGGGACTAGTAGCAGATACGCAGTATTTT
CASSPGLVADTQYF
>TRBD2|TRBV19|TRBJ2-1|.
TGTGCCAGTAGTCCTCTAGCGGGGGTCTACAATGAGCAGTTCTTC
CASSPLAGVYNEQFF
>TRBD1|TRBV19|TRBJ1-2|.
TGTGCCAGTAGTGTACAGGGGGCGGGAGATGGCTACACCTTC
CASSVQGAGDGYTF
>.|TRBV3-1/TRBV3-2|TRBJ1-6|.
TGTGCCAGCAGCCAAGAACAGGGTAACTCACCCCTCCACTTT
CASSQEQGNSPLHF
>TRBD1|TRBV5-1|TRBJ2-3|.
TGCGCCAGCAGCTTGGGTGCGGACAGGGGACAAGATACGCAGTATTTT
CASSLGADRGQDTQYF
>TRBD1|TRBV29-1|TRBJ2-7|.
TGCAGCGTTGGTCAGACAGGGCCCTCCTACGAGCAGTACTTC
CSVGQTGPSYEQYF
>.|TRBV6-2/TRBV6-3|TRBJ2-1|.
TGTGCCAGCAGCCCGGACTCGAACAATGAGCAGTTCTTC
CASSPDSNNEQFF
>TRBD2|TRBV5-4|TRBJ2-4|.
TGTGCCAGCAGCTTGGAACGGGGGGGCCAGGCCAAAAACATTCAGTACTTC
CASSLERGGQAKNIQYF
>.|TRBV6-5|TRBJ1-1|few
TGTGCCAGCAGCGGGGAGTATGGTCTCACTGAAGCTTTCTTT
CASSGEYGLTEAFF
>.|TRBV7-6|TRBJ1-1|.
TGTGCCAGCAGCGGAGGCACCGAAGCTTTCTTT
CASSGGTEAFF
>TRBD2|TRBV11-2|TRBJ2-3|.
TGTGCCAGCAGCCCCCGCGGGGGAGATACGCAGTATTTT
CASSPRGGDTQYF
>.|TRBV5-4|TRBJ2-1|.
TGTGCCAGCAGCTCCGGGACTTCCAATGAGCAGTTCTTC
CASSSGTSNEQFF
>.|TRBV6-2/TRBV6-3|TRBJ2-5|.
TGTGCCAGCAGTTACTCTCGGCAGGGGGGAGAGACCCAGTACTTC
CASSYSRQGGETQYF
>.|TRBV19|TRBJ2-1|.
TGTGCCAGTAGTCTCGGGGGTGGGACTCTTTACTACAATGAGCAGTTCTTC
CASSLGGGTLYYNEQFF
>.|TRBV6-5|TRBJ2-3|.
TGTGCCAGCAGTTCCTTAGCGGCAGATACGCAGTATTTT
CASSSLAADTQYF
>.|TRBV6-5|TRBJ1-5|.
TGTGCCAGCAGTTACTCGATAGTAACAGACAATCAGCCCCAGCATTTT
CASSYSIVTDNQPQHF
>TRBD1|TRBV5-1|TRBJ2-1|.
TGCGCCAGCAGCTTGGGGGACAGGGGTTTTAGCTCCTACAATGAGCAGTTCTTC
CASSLGDRGFSSYNEQFF
>TRBD2|TRBV5-1|TRBJ2-3|.
TGCGCCAGCAGCCAAATGGGACTAGCGGGGGGTTCTAGCACAGATACGCAGTATTTT
CASSQMGLAGGSSTDTQYF
>TRBD1|TRBV2|TRBJ1-5|.
TGTGCCAGCAAACCCACTCCGGCGGACAGGGCCGGGCAGCCCCAGCATTTT
CASKPTPADRAGQPQHF
>TRBD2|TRBV6-6|TRBJ2-1|.
TGTGCCACCGGGACTAGCGGGGGGAGTGAGCAGTTCTTC
CATGTSGGSEQFF
>.|TRBV5-1|TRBJ2-5|.
TGCGCCAGCAGCCTTAGTAACCCCCAAGAGACCCAGTACTTC
CASSLSNPQETQYF
>TRBD1|TRBV19|TRBJ1-1|.
TGTGCCAGTGACGACAGGGGCGGCAGTGAAGCTTTCTTT
CASDDRGGSEAFF
>TRBD1|TRBV28|TRBJ1-3|.
TGTGCCAGCAGTTTGGGGGGACAGGCTGGTAACACCATATATTTT
CASSLGGQAGNTIYF
>TRBD1|TRBV3-1/TRBV3-2|TRBJ1-3|.
TGTGCCAGCAGCCCGTCGGGACAGGCCGGAAACACCATATATTTT
CASSPSGQAGNTIYF
>TRBD1|TRBV19|TRBJ2-6|.
TGTGCCAGTAGTATCGACAGGGCTGGGGCCAACGTCCTGACTTTC
CASSIDRAGANVLTF
>.|TRBV3-1/TRBV3-2|TRBJ1-4|.
TGTGCCAGCAGCCAAACCGGGGGTGGTGAAAAACTGTTTTTT
CASSQTGGGEKLFF
>.|TRBV6-1|TRBJ1-3|.
TGTGCCAGCAGTGAACAGGGCGCCGGAAACACCATATATTTT
CASSEQGAGNTIYF
>TRBD1|TRBV5-6|TRBJ2-1|.
TGTGCCAGCAGCTCCGGACAGGGCGTCTACAATGAGCAGTTCTTC
CASSSGQGVYNEQFF
>TRBD2|TRBV5-1|TRBJ2-5|.
TGCGCCAGCAGCCAATCCCAGCGGGGCCAAGAGACCCAGTACTTC
CASSQSQRGQETQYF
>TRBD1|TRBV6-4|TRBJ2-3|.
TGTGCCAGCTGGGTAGGAACAGGGGGCACAGATACGCAGTATTTT
CASWVGTGGTDTQYF
>.|TRBV6-6|TRBJ2-5|few
TGTGCCAGCAGCAGGGGCTACAGGGAGACCCAGTACTTC
CASSRGYRETQYF
>.|TRBV10-3|TRBJ1-3|once
TGTGCCATCAGGGACACGCCGAGCTCTGGAAACACCATATATTTT
CAIRDTPSSGNTIYF
>.|TRBV12-3/TRBV12-4|TRBJ1-2|.
TGTGCCAGCAGCCCCCCAGGGGAGCATGGCTACACCTTC
CASSPPGEHGYTF
>TRBD1|TRBV6-2/TRBV6-3|TRBJ2-3|.
TGTGCCAGCAGTAAGACAGGGGGCCCAACAGATACGCAGTATTTT
CASSKTGGPTDTQYF
>.|TRBV6-2/TRBV6-3|TRBJ2-5|once
TGTGCCAGCAGTTACCCTCAGGGCTCACCGGGAGAGACCCAGTACTTC
CASSYPQGSPGETQYF
>TRBD1|TRBV3-1/TRBV3-2|TRBJ2-5|.
TGTGCCAGCAGCCGACAGGGGGCGCGGGAGACCCAGTACTTC
CASSRQGARETQYF
>.|TRBV4-3|TRBJ2-1|.
TGCGCCAGCAGCCAAGATAGGGGGGGGGCAGGCAATGAGCAGTTCTTC
CASSQDRGGAGNEQFF
>.|TRBV6-2/TRBV6-3|TRBJ2-3|.
TGTGCCAGCAGTGCCGCCAGGGTAGGAGATACGCAGTATTTT
CASSAARVGDTQYF
>TRBD1|TRBV29-1|TRBJ1-5|.
TGCAGCGTTGTGACAGGGGGCCAGGGGCAGCCCCAGCATTTT
CSVVTGGQGQPQHF
>TRBD1|TRBV6-5|TRBJ1-5|.
TGTGCCAGCAGTCTTCAGGGGGGCAATCAGCCCCAGCATTTT
CASSLQGGNQPQHF
>.|TRBV28|TRBJ1-2|.
TGTGCCAGCTTTACGGGGGGCATAGGGGGCTACACCTTC
CASFTGGIGGYTF
>TRBD1|TRBV6-4|TRBJ1-2|.
TGTGCCAGCAGTGAGGGACAGAACTATGGCTACACCTTC
CASSEGQNYGYTF
>TRBD2|TRBV29-1|TRBJ2-3|few
TGCAGCGCCCTTTCCGGGACTAGCGCTTCAGATACGCAGTATTTT
CSALSGTSASDTQYF
>TRBD1|TRBV7-2|TRBJ2-3|.
TGTGCCAGCAGCCAAAACAGGGGAGGCACAGATACGCAGTATTTT
CASSQNRGGTDTQYF
>.|TRBV19|TRBJ1-4|few
TGTGCCAGTAGTGCCCCCAGCGGGGCAACTAATGAAAAACTGTTTTTT
CASSAPSGATNEKLFF